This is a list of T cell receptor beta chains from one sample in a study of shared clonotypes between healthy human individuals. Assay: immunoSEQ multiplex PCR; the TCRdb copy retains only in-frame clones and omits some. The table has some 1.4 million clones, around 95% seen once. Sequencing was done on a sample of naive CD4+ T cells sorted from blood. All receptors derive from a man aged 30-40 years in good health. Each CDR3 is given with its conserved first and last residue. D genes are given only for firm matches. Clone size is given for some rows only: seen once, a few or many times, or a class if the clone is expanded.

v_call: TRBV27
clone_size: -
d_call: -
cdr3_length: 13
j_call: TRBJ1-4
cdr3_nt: TGTGCCAGCAGTTTGCGGCCAAGGGAAAAACTGTTTTTT
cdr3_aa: CASSLRPREKLFF

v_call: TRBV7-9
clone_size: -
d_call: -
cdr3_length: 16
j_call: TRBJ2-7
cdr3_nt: TGTGCCAGCAGCTCGGGTTTGGAACAGGGTGCCCACGAGCAGTACTTC
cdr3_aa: CASSSGLEQGAHEQYF

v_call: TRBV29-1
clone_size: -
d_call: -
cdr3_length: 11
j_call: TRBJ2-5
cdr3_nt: TGCAGCGTTTCTCAGCAAGAGACCCAGTACTTC
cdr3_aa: CSVSQQETQYF

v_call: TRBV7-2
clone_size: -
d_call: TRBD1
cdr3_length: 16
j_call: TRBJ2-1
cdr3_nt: TGTGCCAGCAGCCAAGGACAGGGCCGTTCCTACAATGAGCAGTTCTTC
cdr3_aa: CASSQGQGRSYNEQFF

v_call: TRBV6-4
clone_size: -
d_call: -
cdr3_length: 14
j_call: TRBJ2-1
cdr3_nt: TGTGCCAGCGCCCTCTTGGCGAACTACAATGAGCAGTTCTTC
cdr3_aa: CASALLANYNEQFF

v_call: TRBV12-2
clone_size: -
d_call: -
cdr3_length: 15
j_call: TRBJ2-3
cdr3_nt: TGTGCAAGTCGCTTAGCGGCTAGCGGGAGGGATACGCAGTATTTT
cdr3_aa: CASRLAASGRDTQYF

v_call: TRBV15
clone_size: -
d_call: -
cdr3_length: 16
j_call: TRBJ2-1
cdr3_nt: TGTGCCACCAGCAGAGACCCCCCGAATTCAAACAATGAGCAGTTCTTC
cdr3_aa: CATSRDPPNSNNEQFF

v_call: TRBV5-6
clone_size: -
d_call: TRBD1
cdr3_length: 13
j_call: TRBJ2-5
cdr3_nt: TGTGCCAGCAGCGACAGGGGATTGGGGACCCAGTACTTC
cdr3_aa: CASSDRGLGTQYF

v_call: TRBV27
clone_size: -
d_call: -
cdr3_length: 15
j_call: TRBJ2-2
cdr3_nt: TGTGCCAGCAGTTTATCGAGGACGAACACCGGGGAGCTGTTTTTT
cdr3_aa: CASSLSRTNTGELFF

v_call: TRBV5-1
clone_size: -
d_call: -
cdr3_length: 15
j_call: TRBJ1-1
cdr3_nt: TGCGCCAGCAGCTTGGCGGTCCCGATGAACACTGAAGCTTTCTTT
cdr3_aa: CASSLAVPMNTEAFF

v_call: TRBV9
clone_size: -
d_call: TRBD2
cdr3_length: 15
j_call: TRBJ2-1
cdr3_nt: TGTGCCAGCAGCGCCCGACTAGCGGGAGACAATGAGCAGTTCTTC
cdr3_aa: CASSARLAGDNEQFF

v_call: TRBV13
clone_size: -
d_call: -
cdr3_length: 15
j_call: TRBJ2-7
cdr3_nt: TGTGCCAGCAGCAAGGGGCTAGATTTTAGCAACGAGCAGTACTTC
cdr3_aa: CASSKGLDFSNEQYF

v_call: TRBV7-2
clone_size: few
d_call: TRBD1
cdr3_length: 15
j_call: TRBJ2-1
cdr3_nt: TGTGCCAGCAGCCCGGACAGGGGGTTCCACAATGAGCAGTTCTTC
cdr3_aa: CASSPDRGFHNEQFF

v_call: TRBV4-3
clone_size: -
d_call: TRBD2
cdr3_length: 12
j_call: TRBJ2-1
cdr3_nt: TGCGCCAGCAGCCAAGGGCGGGAGGTTAAGTTCTTC
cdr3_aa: CASSQGREVKFF

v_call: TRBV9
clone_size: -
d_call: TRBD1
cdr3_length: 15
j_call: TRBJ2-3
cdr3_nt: TGTGCCAGCAGCCAAACAGGGGCCCTCACAGATACGCAGTATTTT
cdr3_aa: CASSQTGALTDTQYF

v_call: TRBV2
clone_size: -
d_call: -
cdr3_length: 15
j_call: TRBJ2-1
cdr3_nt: TGTGCCAGCAGTGAAGCGCTTCCAGGTCACAATGAGCAGTTCTTC
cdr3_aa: CASSEALPGHNEQFF

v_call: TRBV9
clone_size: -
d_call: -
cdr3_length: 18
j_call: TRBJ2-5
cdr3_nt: TGTGCCAGCAGCGTAGATGGTAGGACAGCCAATCTCAAAGAGACCCAGTACTTC
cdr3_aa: CASSVDGRTANLKETQYF

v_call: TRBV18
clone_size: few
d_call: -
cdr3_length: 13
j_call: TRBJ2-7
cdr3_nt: TGTGCCAGCTCACCAGGGGGCCGCTACGAGCAGTACTTC
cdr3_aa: CASSPGGRYEQYF

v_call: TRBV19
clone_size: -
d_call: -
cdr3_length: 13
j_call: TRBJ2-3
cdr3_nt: TGTGCCAGTAGGTTTCGGGACACAGATACGCAGTATTTT
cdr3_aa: CASRFRDTDTQYF